This TCR beta chain was profiled in a study of cytomegalovirus exposure and HLA in healthy donors (dated by TCRdb to the late 2010s). Notes on the research overall: An earlier analysis of roughly 630 of the donors reported about 290 Gb of sequence data and some 120 million unique TCR beta sequences from some 180 million T cells. A later genetic analysis took genome-wide SNP genotypes for about 65% of the 666 donors and used that subset as a discovery cohort. Typing coverage varied by locus: roughly 629-640 donors for A, B, C, DRB1 and DQB1; about 520 for DQA1; approximately 570 for DPA1; some 470 for DPB1. Donor age, sex, ethnicity and CMV serostatus were compiled together with the repertoire data. High-throughput TCR immunosequencing, statistical association of individual TCRs with disease status, and machine learning were combined to predict cytomegalovirus infection status. The study aimed to test whether signatures of past pathogen exposure could be identified by cataloging public T cell receptors. In a later analysis, previously published TCR beta repertoires from several hundred donors were re-analyzed and high-resolution HLA genotyping was added so that TCR occurrence patterns could be studied. On average, about 200,000 unique TCR beta nucleotide sequences were sequenced per donor among a few hundred genotyped donors of the cohort, with roughly 18% of those sequences being non-productive. The T cell repertoires of several hundred subjects were profiled by immunosequencing and related to cytomegalovirus serostatus. In addition to the first cohort of 666 subjects, a separate validation cohort of around 110 different subjects was used. Of the 398 genotyped donors, approximately 82% fell in the genetic ancestry cluster associated with self-reported Caucasian donors. HLA typing covered class I and class II loci at four-digit resolution. Every discovery cohort repertoire had been produced on one sequencing platform. Four or five DR-DQ haplotypes were handled as single units for association and clustering because linkage in the cohort was strong. In an earlier analysis of a few hundred of the donors, high-throughput TCR beta sequencing was used to judge whether each TCR beta V gene segment behaved as functional or pseudogenic. The later analysis used no new phenotypic data to find candidate immune exposures, relying instead on TCR beta sequences and their occurrence across donors. Around 320 gigabases of sequencing data and some 85 million unique TCR sequences were included in an early release covering about 700 HLA-typed donors.

This clone was recorded a few times. The specificity of this receptor is unknown. Base qualities are not at hand, and no much larger clone is one base apart. Library preparation used the immunoSEQ multiplex PCR assay. The multiplex PCR relied on a mix of 60 forward primers for TCR Vbeta segments and 13 reverse primers for TCR Jbeta segments. The CDR3 region of rearranged TCR beta genes was amplified from genomic DNA with a multiplex PCR assay. On the Illumina HiSeq System, the amplified TCR beta libraries were sequenced as 87-base-pair reads. As for the authors' bioinformatics: Across the 500 to 750 repertoires, a later analysis counted tens of millions of unique TCR beta chains, 8.5 million to 12 million of which were shared by at least two donors. Raw reads were error-corrected and collapsed into unique sequences with a nearest-neighbor algorithm that merged closely related sequences to remove PCR and sequencing errors. Alignment of CDR3 sequences to IMGT reference sequences was used to assign V, D and J gene segments. Each retained sequence needed at least a six-nucleotide match to both a V gene segment and a J gene segment. Rearrangements were called productive when the CDR3 lacked stop codons and stayed in frame with V and J; all others were non-productive. CDR3 was defined according to IMGT convention as the region running from the second conserved V-encoded cysteine to the conserved J-encoded phenylalanine. In an earlier analysis of approximately 590 of the donors, sequences lacking an unambiguous match to a single V gene segment were excluded. An earlier analysis of 587 of the donors called V segments functional above 56.7% productive rearrangements and segregating when the between-donor standard deviation exceeded 5%. A statistical classification framework was built to diagnose cytomegalovirus status from the catalog of TCR beta chain sequences. A later analysis assigned V and J genes by comparing TCR nucleotide sequences with IMGT/GENE-DB human TR gene sequences. The TCRdist pipeline was used in a later analysis to assign CDR3 sequences and most-parsimonious VDJ recombination scenarios. In a later analysis, each TCR beta chain was defined by its CDR3 amino acid sequence together with its V-gene family, and reads without a unique V-gene family were excluded. A later analysis removed 500 to 650 highly shared, low-generation-probability nucleotide sequences to deal with suspected cross-contamination and a sequencing artifact. For each public chain, a later analysis derived a clonal expansion index from normalized ranks of inferred template counts within each repertoire. Generation probabilities in a later analysis came from a VDJ recombination model fitted to out-of-frame rearrangements, and those results were checked against IGoR. In a later analysis, TCR-TCR, TCR-HLA and TCR-CMV co-occurrence was scored with hypergeometric tests, and a repertoire-size bias correction was applied to TCR pairs. A later analysis estimated false discovery rates by permuting HLA or CMV assignments 20 times. In a later analysis, co-occurring TCRs were grouped using DBSCAN, and TCRdist sequence similarity was added for clustering within HLA-allele-positive subsets. Repertoires with fewer than 30,000 or more than 120,000 public chains, plus five repertoires with anomalous nucleotide sharing, were excluded from co-occurrence clustering. TCRdb provides this immuneACCESS table in a form limited to in-frame rearrangements. Some clones are lacking; in checked studies, under half of them reflect an unresolved V gene, and why the rest are absent is not known. The D gene and trimming were derived from the DNA, and the V and J assignments and clone size from that table. This sample gives 110,000 or so clones in total; around 15% of them show up just once. The biggest ten clones account for over 0.8% of the sample.

The cohort comprised 666 healthy bone marrow donors. Cohort members were all nominally healthy when sampled, although unrecorded immune exposures were likely present. The donor was CMV seronegative and was included in the group of approximately 350 seronegative cohort members. A peripheral blood sample was collected from each donor, and TCR beta sequencing was performed on peripheral blood mononuclear cells. The Qiagen DNeasy Blood Extraction Kit was used to extract genomic DNA from the blood cell samples. Here is what the overall study found, with its caveats: HLA typing was unavailable for some donors at each locus, so association tests used only the typed subset. At a false discovery rate of 0.05, a later analysis linked 16,951 TCR beta sequences to specific HLA alleles. A cluster of highly shared sequence variants was judged likely to be a technical artifact of the sequencing pipeline. Because counts were too low, approximately 18 rarely observed V segments, including chromosome 9 orphons, were excluded from the earlier analysis of 587 of the donors. A later analysis reported that several top co-occurrence clusters appeared linked to parvovirus B19, influenza, CMV and Epstein-Barr virus. In the study, approximately 160 TCR beta chains were listed as associated with cytomegalovirus. A further reported finding was that TCR beta sequences accurately predicted the HLA-A and HLA-B alleles for most subjects in the first cohort. In an earlier analysis of under 600 of the donors, most TCR beta V segments were observed in productive rearrangements about 87% or about 30% of the time, broadly matching IMGT annotations. In vitro tests confirmed that a few of the cytomegalovirus-associated TCR beta chains recognize cytomegalovirus antigens. A later analysis found that most CMV-associated TCR beta chains appeared HLA-restricted, with HLA associations seemingly driven largely by CMV exposure. While some public TCRs were present in many individuals, most TCR sequences turned up only very rarely across donors. Compared with equally common non-associated chains, HLA-associated TCR beta chains in a later analysis were more clonally expanded and had lower generation probabilities. In this cohort, only TCR beta chains were sequenced, and detectable features were limited by the absence of alpha or paired-chain data. The authors suggested that the approach could potentially be generalized to other disease states and immunological phenotypes. According to a later genetic analysis, donors in an Asian-associated ancestry cluster had fewer N-insertions in productive TCRs than the approximately 710-donor mean. An association between a missense DCLRE1C variant and V-gene and J-gene trimming of TCR beta chains was found in a later genetic analysis and replicated in an independent cohort. Cytomegalovirus status was reported to be diagnosed by the classifier with high specificity and sensitivity in both the original and validation cohorts. Linkage disequilibrium might explain the correlated functional status among segregating V segments, but an unknown experimental factor could not be excluded. When HLA alleles, especially DR and DQ, strongly co-occurred, attributing TCR associations to individual alleles was difficult. A later analysis found that TCR association rates varied across HLA loci, with DRB1 alleles showing the most associated TCRs and HLA-C alleles the fewest. Immune exposure information for the cohort was limited to CMV serostatus. The presence/absence analyses assumed that sequencing depth was roughly uniform across donors, and that assumption may not be true.

The sequence was obtained from a female donor in good health and CMV-seronegative. Material: PBMCs.

The DNA is TGCGCCAGCAGCCACGGGACTAGCGGGAGGAAAAACAATGAGCAGTTCTTC. It codes for CASSHGTSGRKNNEQFF. The sequence joins TRBV4-3 to TRBJ2-1; 15 middle bases align to TRBD2. Ends trimmed: V by 3 bases, J by 5 bases; bases unmatched to a gene: 5. For CDR1 and CDR2, the germline V gene lists LGHNA and YSLEER. The CDR3 runs 17 amino acids, cysteine and phenylalanine included. CDR3 DNA only is kept here, 51 bases in frame from base 1.